This is a list of T cell receptor beta chains from one sample in a study of blood T cells in healthy people across ages. TCRdb used MiXCR to reprocess the 5' RACE reads, holding one entry per CDR3 protein. The profile shows about 800,000 distinct CDR3 sequences, approximately 25% of them singletons. This sample also appeared in a second study, on T cells of mothers and their children.

The specimen sequenced was blood. Source of these receptors: a boy younger than 18 in good health. Both conserved end residues are part of each CDR3. Each record gives: J gene, clone size, V gene, D gene, CDR3 DNA, CDR3 protein. A D gene is named only where the DNA matches it firmly. Clone size appears in some rows only: once, few, many, or a class for an expanded clone.

J gene: TRBJ1-2
clone size: few
V gene: TRBV7-9
D gene: TRBD1
CDR3 DNA: TGTGCCAGCAGCACACCCGGGACAGCCCTCTATGGCTACACCTTC
CDR3 protein: CASSTPGTALYGYTF

J gene: TRBJ2-5
clone size: NA
V gene: TRBV6-2/TRBV6-3
D gene: NA
CDR3 DNA: TGTGCCAGCAGTTTCGGTTTTAGCGCAGGAGAGACCCAGTACTTC
CDR3 protein: CASSFGFSAGETQYF

J gene: TRBJ2-7
clone size: NA
V gene: TRBV12-3/TRBV12-4
D gene: TRBD1
CDR3 DNA: TGTGCCAGCAGTCCCCCCCCTGGGACAGGGTTATCCTACGAGCAGTACTTC
CDR3 protein: CASSPPPGTGLSYEQYF

J gene: TRBJ2-7
clone size: few
V gene: TRBV28
D gene: TRBD1
CDR3 DNA: TGTGCCAGCAGTTTGACAGGGTTTGAGGCCGAGCAGTACTTC
CDR3 protein: CASSLTGFEAEQYF

J gene: TRBJ2-7
clone size: NA
V gene: TRBV20-1
D gene: TRBD1
CDR3 DNA: TGCAGTGCTTGGACAGGGAACTTGGCCTACGAGCAGTACTTC
CDR3 protein: CSAWTGNLAYEQYF

J gene: TRBJ1-2
clone size: NA
V gene: TRBV6-5
D gene: TRBD1
CDR3 DNA: TGTGCCAGCAGTTACTCGTCCAGGGGGGACTATGGCTACACCTTC
CDR3 protein: CASSYSSRGDYGYTF

J gene: TRBJ2-5
clone size: NA
V gene: TRBV7-2
D gene: NA
CDR3 DNA: TGTGCCAGCAGCTTAGTCGGGACGCCCTGGGGTGAGACCCAGTACTTC
CDR3 protein: CASSLVGTPWGETQYF

J gene: TRBJ1-4
clone size: few
V gene: TRBV7-6
D gene: TRBD1
CDR3 DNA: TGCGCCAGCAGCCCAAACGCAGGGGGCGGTGGAAAACCGTTTTTT
CDR3 protein: CASSPNAGGGGKPFF

J gene: TRBJ2-1
clone size: few
V gene: TRBV20-1
D gene: NA
CDR3 DNA: TGCAGTGCCAAGACCTGGGCGGGGGAGCAGTTCTTC
CDR3 protein: CSAKTWAGEQFF

J gene: TRBJ1-4
clone size: NA
V gene: TRBV29-1
D gene: TRBD1
CDR3 DNA: TGCAGCGTCGGGACAGAGGGTGAAAAACTGTTTTTT
CDR3 protein: CSVGTEGEKLFF

J gene: TRBJ2-7
clone size: NA
V gene: TRBV9
D gene: NA
CDR3 DNA: TGTGCCAGCAGCGGGGTAACCTACGAGCAGTACTTC
CDR3 protein: CASSGVTYEQYF

J gene: TRBJ2-1
clone size: few
V gene: TRBV4-3
D gene: NA
CDR3 DNA: TGCGCCAGCAGCCAAGAATGGTTCGGCGGCCAGCTGGCGCCCAATGAGCAGTTCTTC
CDR3 protein: CASSQEWFGGQLAPNEQFF

J gene: TRBJ1-5
clone size: NA
V gene: TRBV25-1
D gene: NA
CDR3 DNA: TGTGCCAGCAGTGAAATGGGGGAGGGACAGCCCCAGCATTTT
CDR3 protein: CASSEMGEGQPQHF

J gene: TRBJ2-7
clone size: few
V gene: TRBV7-2
D gene: TRBD1
CDR3 DNA: TGTGCCAGCAGCCAACCGACGACAGGGGGACTCCTCTACGAGCAGTACTTC
CDR3 protein: CASSQPTTGGLLYEQYF

J gene: TRBJ1-5
clone size: few
V gene: TRBV15
D gene: TRBD1
CDR3 DNA: TGTGCCACCAGCAGAGCCAGGGACAGGGGCGACAATCAGCCCCAGCATTTT
CDR3 protein: CATSRARDRGDNQPQHF

J gene: TRBJ1-2
clone size: NA
V gene: TRBV28
D gene: NA
CDR3 DNA: TGTGCCAGCAGTTACATCCCCTATGGCTACACCTTC
CDR3 protein: CASSYIPYGYTF

J gene: TRBJ1-5
clone size: NA
V gene: TRBV5-5
D gene: NA
CDR3 DNA: TGTGCCAGCAGCTTGACCAGCCCCAATCAGCCCCAGCATTTT
CDR3 protein: CASSLTSPNQPQHF

J gene: TRBJ2-5
clone size: NA
V gene: TRBV10-3
D gene: NA
CDR3 DNA: TGTGCCATCAGTGCGGGCGTAAACCAAGAGACCCAGTACTTC
CDR3 protein: CAISAGVNQETQYF

J gene: TRBJ1-2
clone size: NA
V gene: TRBV28
D gene: NA
CDR3 DNA: TGTGCCAGCAGGGGTCGATGGGTCCGATATGGCTACACCTTC
CDR3 protein: CASRGRWVRYGYTF

J gene: TRBJ1-1
clone size: NA
V gene: TRBV28
D gene: NA
CDR3 DNA: TGTGCCAGCAGTTTACGGGGGAAGGGGGACACTGAAGCTTTCTTT
CDR3 protein: CASSLRGKGDTEAFF

J gene: TRBJ2-7
clone size: NA
V gene: TRBV4-1
D gene: NA
CDR3 DNA: TGCGCCTGCAGCTACCGGACCCCCGGGAACGAGCAGTACTTC
CDR3 protein: CACSYRTPGNEQYF

J gene: TRBJ1-1
clone size: few
V gene: TRBV4-1
D gene: NA
CDR3 DNA: TGCGCCAGCAGCCAAGATACATATGGGGTGAACACTGAAGCTTTCTTT
CDR3 protein: CASSQDTYGVNTEAFF

J gene: TRBJ1-6
clone size: few
V gene: TRBV7-9
D gene: NA
CDR3 DNA: TGTGCCAGCAGCTTGGCCGCCGGCGGTCCCCAATCACCCCTCCACTTT
CDR3 protein: CASSLAAGGPQSPLHF

J gene: TRBJ1-2
clone size: once
V gene: TRBV3-1
D gene: NA
CDR3 DNA: TGTGCCAGCAGCCAAGGTCATGGCTACACCTTC
CDR3 protein: CASSQGHGYTF

J gene: TRBJ2-3
clone size: NA
V gene: TRBV7-2
D gene: NA
CDR3 DNA: TGTGCCAGCAGCTTACCCACGGACAGCCTCGCAGATACGCAGTATTTT
CDR3 protein: CASSLPTDSLADTQYF

J gene: TRBJ2-5
clone size: NA
V gene: TRBV2
D gene: TRBD1
CDR3 DNA: TGTGCCAGCAGTGACGGGACAGGGATCGGGTGGAAAGAGACCCAGTACTTC
CDR3 protein: CASSDGTGIGWKETQYF

J gene: TRBJ2-7
clone size: NA
V gene: TRBV5-1
D gene: NA
CDR3 DNA: TGCGCCAGCAGCTTGCTTGCTTTAGCTCCGCTTTACGAGCAGTACTTC
CDR3 protein: CASSLLALAPLYEQYF

J gene: TRBJ1-2
clone size: few
V gene: TRBV29-1
D gene: TRBD1
CDR3 DNA: TGCGCGGGGACAGGGGGCAATGAAAATGGCTACACCTTC
CDR3 protein: CAGTGGNENGYTF

J gene: TRBJ2-7
clone size: many
V gene: TRBV6-5
D gene: NA
CDR3 DNA: TGTGCCAGCAGCTATAGCGGTTCCTACGAGCAGTACTTC
CDR3 protein: CASSYSGSYEQYF

J gene: TRBJ2-2
clone size: few
V gene: TRBV7-9
D gene: TRBD2
CDR3 DNA: TGTGCCAGCAGCTCTAGCGGGAAATTAACCGGGGAGCTGTTTTTT
CDR3 protein: CASSSSGKLTGELFF

J gene: TRBJ1-2
clone size: NA
V gene: TRBV7-8
D gene: TRBD1
CDR3 DNA: TGTGCCAGCAGCCCCATCGGGACAGGAATGGGTGGCTACACCTTC
CDR3 protein: CASSPIGTGMGGYTF

J gene: TRBJ2-5
clone size: few
V gene: TRBV6-2/TRBV6-3
D gene: TRBD1
CDR3 DNA: TGTGCCAGCGAAGACGGGACAGGCCAAGAGACCCAGTACTTC
CDR3 protein: CASEDGTGQETQYF

J gene: TRBJ2-7
clone size: few
V gene: TRBV9
D gene: NA
CDR3 DNA: TGTGCCAGCAGCCCCAGTCACCTCAGCTCCTACGAGCAGTACTTC
CDR3 protein: CASSPSHLSSYEQYF

J gene: TRBJ2-7
clone size: few
V gene: TRBV7-2
D gene: NA
CDR3 DNA: TGTGCCAGCAGCTTAGCGGGGGGGCCGGGTAGCTACGAGCAGTACTTC
CDR3 protein: CASSLAGGPGSYEQYF

J gene: TRBJ2-7
clone size: NA
V gene: TRBV27
D gene: NA
CDR3 DNA: TGTGCCAGCAGTTTTTCCAACTCCTACGAGCAGTACTTC
CDR3 protein: CASSFSNSYEQYF